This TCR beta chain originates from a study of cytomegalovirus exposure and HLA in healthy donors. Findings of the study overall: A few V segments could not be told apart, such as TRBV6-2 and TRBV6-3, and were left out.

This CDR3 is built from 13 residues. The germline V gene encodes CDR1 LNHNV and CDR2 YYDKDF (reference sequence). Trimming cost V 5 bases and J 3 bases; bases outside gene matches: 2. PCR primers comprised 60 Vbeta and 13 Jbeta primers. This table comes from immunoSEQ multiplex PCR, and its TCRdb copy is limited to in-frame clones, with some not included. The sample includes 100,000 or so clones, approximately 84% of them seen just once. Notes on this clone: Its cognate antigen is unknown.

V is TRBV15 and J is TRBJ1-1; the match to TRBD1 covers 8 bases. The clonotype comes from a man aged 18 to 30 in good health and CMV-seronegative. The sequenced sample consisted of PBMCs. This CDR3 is CATSGQGDTEAFF. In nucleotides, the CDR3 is TGTGCCACCAGCGGACAGGGTGACACTGAAGCTTTCTTT. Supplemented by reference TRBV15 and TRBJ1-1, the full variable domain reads DAMVIQNPRYQVTQFGKPVTLSCSQTLNHNVMYWYQQKSSQAPKLLFHYYDKDFNNEADTPDNFQSRRPNTSFCFLDIRSPGLGDTAMYLCATSGQGDTEAFFGQGTRLTVV.